These 20 T cell receptor beta chains were sequenced from one sample in a study of cytomegalovirus exposure and HLA in healthy donors. PCR used 60 Vbeta primers and 13 Jbeta primers. Libraries were prepared by immunoSEQ multiplex PCR; TCRdb keeps only in-frame clonotypes and omits some of them. The sample has about 120,000 clones, 65% to 80% seen once. Sequencing used PBMCs. The receptor set was obtained from a man aged 60-69 years in good health and CMV-seropositive.

V and J are TRBV6-1 and TRBJ1-1; no reliable D call. Trimming stripped 7 bases from V and 1 base from J, with 10 bases between. CDR1 is MNHNS, CDR2 SASEGT, per germline. The CDR3 is 13 amino acids. DNA of the CDR3: TGTGCCAGCACCCCAGAGGGGAACACTGAAGCTTTCTTT. Its translation: CASTPEGNTEAFF.

The chain uses TRBV2 and TRBJ2-3; D is unclear. Germline CDR1 is SNHLY and CDR2 is FYNNEI. Trimming took 7 bases from V and 1 from J, leaving 12 bases between them. The CDR3 is 14 amino acids. CDR3 sequence reads: CASTPAGGTDTQYF. The CDR3 DNA is TGTGCCAGCACCCCAGCAGGTGGCACAGATACGCAGTATTTT.

The V gene is TRBV2, the J gene TRBJ1-1; D is unclear. Trimming stripped 8 bases from V and 4 bases from J, with 14 bases between. The CDR3 consists of 13 residues. Germline CDR1 SNHLY, CDR2 FYNNEI. The CDR3 spells CASGIVPGTEAFF. Here the CDR3 DNA reads TGTGCCAGCGGTATAGTCCCGGGCACTGAAGCTTTCTTT.

This chain links TRBV14 with TRBJ1-1; tentative D call: TRBD1 (5 bases). The CDR3 has 16 residues. Trimming took off 3 bases at V and 4 bases at J, with 18 bases between the two ends. Looked up from germline, CDR1 is SGHDN and CDR2 is FVKESK. This chain's CDR3 is CASSHYREGEGTEAFF. Here the CDR3 DNA reads TGTGCCAGCAGCCATTATCGGGAAGGGGAGGGCACTGAAGCTTTCTTT.

This clone was recorded a few times. The DNA for the CDR3 is TGTGCCACCAGCTCCCGACAGGGGTACAATCAGCCCCAGCATTTT. Translation: CATSSRQGYNQPQHF. The chain uses TRBV15 and TRBJ1-5, with TRBD1 identical over 8 bases. The J segment lost 3 bases and the V segment lost 5 bases, leaving 6 bases of the junction unmatched. This CDR3 spans 15 amino acids. Germline V CDR1 and CDR2: LNHNV, YYDKDF (reference sequence). Full variable domain (outside the CDR3, taken from reference TRBV15 and TRBJ1-5): DAMVIQNPRYQVTQFGKPVTLSCSQTLNHNVMYWYQQKSSQAPKLLFHYYDKDFNNEADTPDNFQSRRPNTSFCFLDIRSPGLGDTAMYLCATSSRQGYNQPQHFGDGTRLSIL.

Only a few counts were recorded for this clone. The chain couples TRBV29-1 to TRBJ1-2, with D unresolved. This CDR3 has 14 amino acids. The V end lost 2 bases, the J end lost 5 bases, and 15 bases lay between the germline ends. Germline assignment: CDR1 SQVTM and CDR2 ANQGSEA. The CDR3 spells CSVEKRDSGYGYTF. In DNA, the CDR3 is TGCAGCGTTGAAAAGAGGGATTCTGGGTATGGCTACACCTTC.

This clone occurred a few times. The junction and the germline gene differ at one end; a read error may be behind it. The genes are TRBV28 and TRBJ1-3; D not certain. This CDR3 is built from 11 residues. Per the germline V gene, CDR1 is MDHEN and CDR2 is SYDVKM. The CDR3 sequence is CASTPGDTIYF. In DNA form, the CDR3 reads TGTGCCAGCACCCCTGGAGACACCATATATTTT.

The J gene is TRBJ2-2, the V gene TRBV2; 8 bases line up with TRBD2. Germline V lookup: CDR1 SNHLY, CDR2 FYNNEI. This CDR3 comprises 13 residues. After removal of 7 bases from V and 7 bases from J, the junction contained 5 bases not matched to a gene. The CDR3 reads CASTGTRGGELFF. The CDR3 coding sequence is TGTGCCAGCACAGGGACTAGGGGCGGGGAGCTGTTTTTT.

V gene TRBV29-1 combines with J gene TRBJ2-1, with TRBD1 matching over 7 bases. Looked up from germline, CDR1 is SQVTM and CDR2 is ANQGSEA. This CDR3 has 15 residues. The J segment lost 1 base and the V segment lost 3 bases, leaving 6 bases of the junction unmatched. This CDR3 reads CSVDLKDRSYNEQFF. The CDR3 bases are TGCAGCGTTGACTTAAAGGACAGGTCCTACAATGAGCAGTTCTTC.

With respect to this clone: A read error may account for a junction end that differs from germline. The chain couples TRBV5-1 to TRBJ2-6, with 10 bases aligning to TRBD1. There are 19 residues in the CDR3. The V gene's germline CDR1 is SGHRS and CDR2 YFSETQ. CDR3 protein: CASSAEGQGLFSGANGLTF. The CDR3 DNA follows: TGCGCCAGCAGCGCGGAGGGACAGGGGCTTTTCTCTGGGGCCAACGGCCTGACTTTC.

V usage is TRBV28 and J usage is TRBJ1-6; a weak D match, TRBD1 (5 bases). Per the germline V gene, CDR1 is MDHEN and CDR2 is SYDVKM. The CDR3 is 17 residues long. V was cut by 2 bases and J by 12 bases, with 23 bases left in between. The CDR3 DNA sequence: TGTGCCAGCAGTTTACTCCTTCTACAACGGCGAAGGGGACCCCTCCACTTT. This codes for CASSLLLLQRRRGPLHF.

There are a few counts of this clone. The rearrangement links TRBV4-1 to TRBJ1-4, with 7 nucleotides matching TRBD1. V was clipped by 4 bases and J by 3 bases; unmatched bases: 5. CDR1 and CDR2 (germline): MGHRA, YSYEKL. The CDR3 is made up of 15 amino acids. The CDR3 loop reads CASSLRDRPNEKLFF. CDR3 bases: TGCGCCAGCAGCCTACGGGACAGACCTAATGAAAAACTGTTTTTT.

J is TRBJ1-1 and V is TRBV19; TRBD1 agrees at 7 bases. The V segment lost 1 base and the J segment 8 bases; nucleotides outside the gene matches: 4. The CDR3 length is 13 residues. The germline CDR1 and CDR2 sequences are LNHDA and SQIVND (reference sequence). This CDR3 reads CASSIGDRREAFF. The CDR3 region has the DNA TGTGCCAGTAGTATAGGGGACAGAAGAGAAGCTTTCTTT.

This chain connects TRBV5-1 to TRBJ2-3, with 9 bases matching TRBD1. V shed 3 bases, J shed 4 bases, and the junction held 3 bases outside the gene matches. Looked up from germline, CDR1 is SGHRS and CDR2 is YFSETQ. This CDR3 is 14 amino acids long. In nucleotides, the CDR3 is TGCGCCAGCAGCTCCCGACAGGGGGCAGATACGCAGTATTTT. Protein: CASSSRQGADTQYF.

This rearrangement joins TRBV2 to TRBJ1-1; 8 bases line up with TRBD1. The germline V gene has CDR1 SNHLY and CDR2 FYNNEI. With V trimmed by 8 bases and J by 7 bases, 6 bases remained unmatched. This CDR3 is built from 12 residues. The CDR3 nucleotides read TGTGCCAGCGGTGGGACAGGTTTTGAAGCTTTCTTT. This sequence encodes CASGGTGFEAFF.

The genes are TRBV5-6 and TRBJ2-7; TRBD2 is a possible D gene (6 bases). The CDR3 extends over 15 amino acids. V lost 2 bases and J 7 bases, leaving 19 bases between the germline ends. CDR1 is SGHDT, CDR2 YYEEEE, per germline. The CDR3 DNA reads TGTGCCAGCAGCTTAGGAGGGCAGGGAAGGAGAGAGCAGTACTTC. Translation gives CASSLGGQGRREQYF. The full variable domain, rest sourced from reference TRBV5-6 and TRBJ2-7, is DAGVTQSPTHLIKTRGQQVTLRCSPKSGHDTVSWYQQALGQGPQFIFQYYEEEERQRGNFPDRFSGHQFPNYSSELNVNALLLGDSALYLCASSLGGQGRREQYFGPGTRLTVT.

This sequence joins TRBV27 and TRBJ2-3, with 7 bases identical to TRBD2. Per germline, CDR1 MNHEY and CDR2 SMNVEV (reference sequence). This CDR3 has 16 amino acids. The J segment lost 2 bases and the V segment lost 4 bases, leaving 9 bases of the junction unmatched. CDR3 coding DNA: TGTGCCAGCAGTTCCATCGGGGGAGGGGCCACAGATACGCAGTATTTT. As protein: CASSSIGGGATDTQYF.

The chain joins TRBV10-1 to TRBJ1-2; the D gene is possibly TRBD1 (6 bases). V was clipped by 6 bases and J by 8 bases, with 13 bases between them. Germline V gene sequence: CDR1 WNHNN, CDR2 SYGVQD (reference sequence). The CDR3 consists of 12 residues. The CDR3 here is CASSAGQSGYTF. CDR3 sequence (DNA): TGCGCCAGCAGCGCCGGACAGTCAGGCTACACCTTC.

The rearrangement uses TRBV29-1 and TRBJ1-1; 7 positions agree with TRBD1. The CDR3 is 13 amino acids. V lost 5 bases to trimming and J lost 7 bases; unmatched junction nucleotides: 10. CDR1 SQVTM and CDR2 ANQGSEA come from the germline V gene. The CDR3, as DNA: TGCAGCGTTAAACCGGACAGGCAGGGTGAAGCTTTCTTT. This gives the protein CSVKPDRQGEAFF.

This clone has only a few counts. The rearrangement uses TRBV7-6 and TRBJ1-5, with TRBD1 matching 7 bases. Looked up from germline, CDR1 is SGHVS and CDR2 is FNYEAQ. CDR3 length: 15 amino acids. V lost 3 bases to trimming and J lost 4 bases; unmatched junction nucleotides: 6. DNA of the CDR3: TGTGCCAGCAGCTTTATGGCAGGGGGAAATCAGCCCCAGCATTTT. It encodes CASSFMAGGNQPQHF. Looking up the rest from reference TRBV7-6 and TRBJ1-5 gives the full variable domain: GAGVSQSPRYKVTKRGQDVALRCDPISGHVSLYWYRQALGQGPEFLTYFNYEAQQDKSGLPNDRFSAERPEGSISTLTIQRTEQRDSAMYRCASSFMAGGNQPQHFGDGTRLSIL.